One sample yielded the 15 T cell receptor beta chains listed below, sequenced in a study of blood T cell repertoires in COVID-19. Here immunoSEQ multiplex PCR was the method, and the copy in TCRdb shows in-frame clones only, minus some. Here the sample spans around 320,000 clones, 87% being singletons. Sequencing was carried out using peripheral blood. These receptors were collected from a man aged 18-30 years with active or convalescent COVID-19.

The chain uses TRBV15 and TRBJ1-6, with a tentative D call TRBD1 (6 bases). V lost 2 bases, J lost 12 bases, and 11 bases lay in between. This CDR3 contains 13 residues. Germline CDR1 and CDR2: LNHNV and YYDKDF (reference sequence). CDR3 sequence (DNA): TGTGCCACCAGCAGATTCCGGGACAAACCCCTCCACTTT. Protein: CATSRFRDKPLHF.

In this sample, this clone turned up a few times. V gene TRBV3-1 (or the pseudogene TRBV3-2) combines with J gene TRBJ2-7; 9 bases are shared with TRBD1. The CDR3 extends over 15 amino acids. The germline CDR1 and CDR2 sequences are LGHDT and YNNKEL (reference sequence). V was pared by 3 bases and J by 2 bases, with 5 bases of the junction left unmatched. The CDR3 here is CASSQLRTGAYEQYF. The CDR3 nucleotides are TGTGCCAGCAGCCAGCTACGGACAGGGGCCTACGAGCAGTACTTC.

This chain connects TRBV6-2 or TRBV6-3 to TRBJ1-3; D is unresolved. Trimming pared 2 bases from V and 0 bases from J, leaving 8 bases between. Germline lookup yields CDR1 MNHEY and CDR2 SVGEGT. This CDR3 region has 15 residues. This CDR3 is CASSYGGISGNTIYF. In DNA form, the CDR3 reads TGTGCCAGCAGTTACGGAGGAATCTCTGGAAACACCATATATTTT.

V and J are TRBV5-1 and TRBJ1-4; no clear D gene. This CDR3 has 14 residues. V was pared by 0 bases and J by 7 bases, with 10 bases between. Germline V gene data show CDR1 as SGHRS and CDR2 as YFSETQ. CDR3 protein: CASSLGQEGEKLFF. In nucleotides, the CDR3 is TGCGCCAGCAGCTTGGGACAAGAAGGTGAAAAACTGTTTTTT.

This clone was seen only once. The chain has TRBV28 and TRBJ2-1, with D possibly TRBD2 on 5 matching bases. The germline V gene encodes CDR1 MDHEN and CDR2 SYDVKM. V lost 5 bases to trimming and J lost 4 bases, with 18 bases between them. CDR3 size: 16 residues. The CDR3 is CASSPDLPGDYNEQFF. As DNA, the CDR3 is TGTGCCAGCAGTCCTGACCTCCCCGGGGATTACAATGAGCAGTTCTTC.

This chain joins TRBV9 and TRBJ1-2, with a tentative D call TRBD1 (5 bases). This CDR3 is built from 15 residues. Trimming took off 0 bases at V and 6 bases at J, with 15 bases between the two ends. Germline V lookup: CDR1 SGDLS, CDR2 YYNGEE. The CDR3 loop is CASSVASQGRNGYTF. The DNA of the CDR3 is TGTGCCAGCAGCGTAGCTTCTCAGGGAAGGAATGGCTACACCTTC.

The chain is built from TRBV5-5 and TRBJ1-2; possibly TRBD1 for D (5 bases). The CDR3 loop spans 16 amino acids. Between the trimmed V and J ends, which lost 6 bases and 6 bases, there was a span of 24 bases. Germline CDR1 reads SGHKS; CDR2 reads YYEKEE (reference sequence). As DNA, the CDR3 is TGTGCCAGCACCCTTAACCACCGGAGCCAGGGTGATGGCTACACCTTC. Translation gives CASTLNHRSQGDGYTF.

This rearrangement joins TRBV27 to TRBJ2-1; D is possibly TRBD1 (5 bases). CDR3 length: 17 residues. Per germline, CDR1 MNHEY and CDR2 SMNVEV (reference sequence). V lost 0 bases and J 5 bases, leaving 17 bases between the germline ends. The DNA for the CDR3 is TGTGCCAGCAGTTTATCCCGGACAACTCTGCTCGACAATGAGCAGTTCTTC. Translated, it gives CASSLSRTTLLDNEQFF.

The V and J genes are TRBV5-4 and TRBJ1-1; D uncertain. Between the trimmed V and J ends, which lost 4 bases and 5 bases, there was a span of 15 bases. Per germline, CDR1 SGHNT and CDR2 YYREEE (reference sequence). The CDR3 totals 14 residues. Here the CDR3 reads CASSARLTGTEAFF. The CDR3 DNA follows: TGTGCCAGCAGCGCCCGTCTGACTGGTACTGAAGCTTTCTTT.

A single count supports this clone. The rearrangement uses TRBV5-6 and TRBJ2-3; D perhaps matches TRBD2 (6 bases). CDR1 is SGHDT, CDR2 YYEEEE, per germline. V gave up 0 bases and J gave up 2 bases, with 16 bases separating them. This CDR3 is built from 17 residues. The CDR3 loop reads CASSLGGRRDFTDTQYF. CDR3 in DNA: TGTGCCAGCAGCTTGGGTGGGAGGCGGGACTTCACAGATACGCAGTATTTT.

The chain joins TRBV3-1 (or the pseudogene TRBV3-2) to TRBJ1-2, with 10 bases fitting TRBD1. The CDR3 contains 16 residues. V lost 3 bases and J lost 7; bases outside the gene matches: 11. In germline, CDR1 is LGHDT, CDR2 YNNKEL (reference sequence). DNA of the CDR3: TGTGCCAGCAGCCACGCATCAGGGACAGGGGTTGGTGGCTACACCTTC. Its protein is CASSHASGTGVGGYTF.

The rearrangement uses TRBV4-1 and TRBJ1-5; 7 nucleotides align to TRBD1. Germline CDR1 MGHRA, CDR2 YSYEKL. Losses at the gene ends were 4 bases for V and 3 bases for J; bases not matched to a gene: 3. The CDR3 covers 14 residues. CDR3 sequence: CASSPGTVNQPQHF. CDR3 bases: TGCGCCAGCAGCCCGGGGACAGTCAATCAGCCCCAGCATTTT.

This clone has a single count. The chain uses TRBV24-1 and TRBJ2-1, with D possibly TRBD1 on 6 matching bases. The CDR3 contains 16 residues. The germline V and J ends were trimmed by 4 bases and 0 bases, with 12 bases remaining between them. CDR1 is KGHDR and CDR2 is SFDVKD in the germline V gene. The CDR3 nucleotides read TGTGCCACCAGTGACCTTATAGGGGGCTCCTACAATGAGCAGTTCTTC. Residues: CATSDLIGGSYNEQFF.

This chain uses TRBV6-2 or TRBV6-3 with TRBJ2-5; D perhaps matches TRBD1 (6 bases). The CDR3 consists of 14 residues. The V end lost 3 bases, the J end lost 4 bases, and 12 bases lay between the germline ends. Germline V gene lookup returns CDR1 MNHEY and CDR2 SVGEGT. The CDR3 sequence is CASSYIQGGETQYF. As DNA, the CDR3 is TGTGCCAGCAGTTATATACAGGGTGGAGAGACCCAGTACTTC.

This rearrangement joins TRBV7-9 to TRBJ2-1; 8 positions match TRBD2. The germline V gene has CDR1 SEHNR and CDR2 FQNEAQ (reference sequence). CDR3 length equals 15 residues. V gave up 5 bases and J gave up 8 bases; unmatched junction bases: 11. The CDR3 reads CASSPAAGESHEQFF. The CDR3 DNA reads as TGTGCCAGCAGCCCAGCAGCGGGAGAATCCCATGAGCAGTTCTTC. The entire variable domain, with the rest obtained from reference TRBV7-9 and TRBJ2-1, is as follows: DTGVSQNPRHKITKRGQNVTFRCDPISEHNRLYWYRQTLGQGPEFLTYFQNEAQLEKSRLLSDRFSAERPKGSFSTLEIQRTEQGDSAMYLCASSPAAGESHEQFFGPGTRLTVL.